The sequence of this T cell receptor beta chain was determined in a study of blood T cell repertoires in COVID-19 (dated by TCRdb to between 2020 and 2021). In the study overall: Collaborator samples came from the United States, Italy and Spain and covered acute and convalescent phases of COVID-19. The prospective study material was composed of cDNA or gDNA derived from T cells, B-cell-depleted T cells, or PBMCs. Where available, HLA class I and class II types were taken from metadata supplied by the sample provider and were not determined by assay-based typing. Deeply sampled blood TCRbeta repertoires from subjects exposed to, actively infected with, or recovered from COVID-19 were included in the dataset. The repertoires were made available in a free public database intended to serve as a resource for research on the immune response to SARS-CoV-2. Samples were obtained from the ongoing ImmuneRACE study (first 160 participants) and from 950 to 1,500 subjects provided by 6 global collaborators. The sample metadata nearly always contained a de-identified subject ID, COVID-19 status, age in years and sex. The investigation overall reported the following: The quantity of clinical and demographic metadata differed by source and by participant and was supplied without curation.

About this clone itself: Its antigen has not been determined. No much larger clonotype is one base removed from it; base qualities were not supplied.

The immunoSEQ Assay, a bias-controlled multiplex PCR, was used to amplify TCRbeta CDR3 regions from genomic DNA. The source study handled its data this way. The number of nucleated cells in each sample was estimated by amplification of reference gene primers within the assay. To quantify the absolute abundance of each unique TCRbeta CDR3 rearrangement, sequence reads were collapsed and filtered. For each sample, productive Simpson clonality was calculated as the square root of Simpson's diversity index across productive rearrangements. TCRdb stores this immuneACCESS table with in-frame sequences only. Part of the clones is absent; in the studies checked, under half of the shortfall reflects unresolved V genes, and no reason is known for the rest. That table is the source of V, J and clone size, and D and trimming were worked out from the DNA. The sample includes about 250,000 clones, with approximately 88% observed a single time. 0.94% of the sample is held by the ten biggest clonotypes.

Sequences GTSNPN (CDR1) and SVGIG (CDR2) are obtained from the germline V gene (reference sequence). Germline trimming: 0 bases from V, 5 bases from J; junction bases outside gene matches: 6. The CDR3, from cysteine to phenylalanine, totals 14 residues. The only DNA kept is the CDR3, 42 bases in frame from the first base. Samples from volunteer blood donors who had recovered from COVID-19 were contributed by a second Seattle source. Each collaborating institution followed its own protocols to collect whole blood in K2EDTA tubes. For TCRbeta analysis, collaborators shipped samples in one of three forms: frozen whole blood, isolated PBMCs, or DNA extracted from either of those sample types.

This receptor was identified in a woman aged 40 to 50 who had recovered from COVID-19. Here the chain combines TRBV30 and TRBJ1-2, with 7 bases aligning to TRBD1. The sample was peripheral blood. The DNA reads as follows: TGTGCCTGGAGTGTCTTGACAGGGAGGTATGGCTACACCTTC. Its protein product is CAWSVLTGRYGYTF. Here the CDR3 is joined to the reference TRBV30 and TRBJ1-2 genes, and the full variable domain is: SQTIHQWPATLVQPVGSPLSLECTVEGTSNPNLYWYRQAAGRGLQLLFYSVGIGQISSEVPQNLSASRPQDRQFILSSKKLLLSDSGFYLCAWSVLTGRYGYTFGSGTRLTVV.